One and the same sample provided the 10 T cell receptor beta chains below, sequenced in a study of shared clonotypes between healthy human individuals. Here immunoSEQ multiplex PCR was the method, and the copy in TCRdb shows in-frame clones only, minus some. The sample carries 2 million to 2.5 million clones, nearly 97% recorded once. The sequenced material came from naive CD4+ T cells sorted from blood. Indicated subset: CD45RA+ positively selected. These TCRs come from a man aged 18 to 35 in good health.

This sequence joins TRBV14 and TRBJ1-1; D gene uncertain. The CDR3 totals 13 residues. Germline V CDR1 and CDR2: SGHDN, FVKESK. V was trimmed by 4 bases and J by 1 base, leaving 7 bases between them. The CDR3 DNA is TGTGCCAGCAGCCCCGTGGCGAACACTGAAGCTTTCTTT. Protein: CASSPVANTEAFF.

A remark on this clone: At the DNA level, this CDR3 is encoded by other sequences in the same sample as well. The chain uses TRBV2 and TRBJ2-5, with D uncertain. The V end lost 4 bases, the J end lost 3 bases, and 9 bases lay between the germline ends. Germline values: CDR1 SNHLY, CDR2 FYNNEI. This CDR3 has 13 amino acids. Here the CDR3 DNA reads TGTGCCAGCAGTGGGGGTACCAAAGAGACCCAGTACTTC. Translation gives CASSGGTKETQYF.

V usage is TRBV20-1 and J usage is TRBJ2-3; 7 nucleotides align to TRBD1. The CDR3 runs to 9 residues. Germline V lookup: CDR1 DFQATT, CDR2 SNEGSKA (reference sequence). The CDR3 nucleotides read TGCTCGACAGGGGATACGCAGTATTTT. Translating it yields CSTGDTQYF.

As to this clone: Because the CDR3 is missing its conserved closing phenylalanine or tryptophan, this is likely a read error. The chain has TRBV30 and TRBJ2-7, with D unclear. The V gene's germline CDR1 is GTSNPN and CDR2 SVGIG (reference sequence). The ends were cut back, 4 bases at V and 2 bases at J, with 12 bases in the middle. The length of the CDR3 is 13 residues. The CDR3 coding sequence is TGTGCCTGGAAGAATTCGGCAGCCTACGAGCAGTACCTC. It encodes CAWKNSAAYEQYL.

This chain uses TRBV7-9 with TRBJ2-2; TRBD1 matches 10 bases. Germline values: CDR1 SEHNR, CDR2 FQNEAQ (reference sequence). V lost 6 bases, J lost 1 base, and 8 bases stayed unmatched. This CDR3 comprises 17 residues. The CDR3 nucleotides read TGTGCCAGCAGTGTTGAGACAGGGGGCTGGAACACCGGGGAGCTGTTTTTT. This gives the protein CASSVETGGWNTGELFF.

V gene TRBV7-2 combines with J gene TRBJ1-2; D ambiguous. Germline assignment: CDR1 SGHTA and CDR2 FQGNSA. V lost 5 bases, J lost 0 bases, and 13 bases lay in between. This CDR3 spans 15 amino acids. CDR3 region: CASSLWTGANYGYTF. The DNA of the CDR3 is TGTGCCAGCAGCCTGTGGACGGGAGCTAACTATGGCTACACCTTC.

The rearrangement joins TRBV30 to TRBJ1-3; D is possibly TRBD1 (6 bases). Germline V gives CDR1 GTSNPN, CDR2 SVGIG (reference sequence). Trimming removed 1 base from V and 5 bases from J, with 15 bases in between. The CDR3 runs 15 residues. The DNA of the CDR3 is TGTGCCTGGAGTGCCGCAGGGGTCTTAAGAAACACCATATATTTT. It translates to CAWSAAGVLRNTIYF.

The V call is TRBV28, the J call TRBJ1-2, with TRBD1 as a possible D gene (6 bases). Germline V lookup: CDR1 MDHEN, CDR2 SYDVKM. The CDR3 covers 15 residues. V was shortened by 2 bases and J by 7 bases, with 17 bases between the two germline ends. The CDR3 DNA sequence: TGTGCCAGCAGTTTAAGGGGGGGAATAAAGGGTGGCTACACCTTC. Its protein product is CASSLRGGIKGGYTF.

The chain recombines TRBV28 with TRBJ1-5, with D unclear. The CDR3 contains 16 residues. Trimming left V 6 bases short and J 2 bases short, with 17 bases between. In germline, CDR1 is MDHEN, CDR2 SYDVKM. The CDR3 coding sequence is TGTGCCAGCAGGACTCCCTTTAGAACAGGCAATCAGCCCCAGCATTTT. This codes for CASRTPFRTGNQPQHF.

This clone was picked up one time. The chain carries TRBV5-1 and TRBJ1-1, with 10 positions matching TRBD1. The V gene's germline CDR1 is SGHRS and CDR2 YFSETQ. The CDR3 runs 14 residues. The trim removed 4 bases at V and 7 bases at J, leaving 7 bases unmatched. The CDR3 DNA sequence: TGCGCCAGCAGCACGGGACAGGGGATCCGTGAAGCTTTCTTT. It yields the protein CASSTGQGIREAFF.